The 23 T cell receptor beta chains reported below all come from one sample, sequenced in a study of response to subunit inactivated influenza vaccine. A single record per CDR3 protein comes from TCRdb applying MiXCR to the RT-PCR reads. This table has about 800,000 distinct CDR3 sequences, around 20% appearing once. The input for sequencing was PBMCs from blood, taken roughly 5 days after vaccination. The receptors come from a man aged 50-60 years who received an inactivated influenza vaccine.

V gene TRBV7-8 combines with J gene TRBJ1-5; 8 bases match TRBD1. The V gene's germline CDR1 is SGHVS and CDR2 FQNEAQ. This CDR3 has 15 residues. The J segment lost 3 bases and the V segment lost 2 bases, leaving 3 bases of the junction unmatched. This CDR3 reads CASSLKGQANQPQHF. CDR3 coding DNA: TGTGCCAGCAGCTTAAAGGGACAGGCCAATCAGCCCCAGCATTTT.

CDR3 sequence: CASSLGVGFVTEAFF. The CDR3 nucleotides read TGTGCCAGCAGCCTCGGTGTGGGTTTCGTCACTGAAGCTTTCTTT. This chain links TRBV7-9 with TRBJ1-1; D gene ambiguous. The V and J ends lost 5 bases and 4 bases respectively, with 17 bases between them. The CDR3 covers 15 residues. Germline assignment: CDR1 SEHNR and CDR2 FQNEAQ (reference sequence).

This clonotype has ten or more counts. This chain uses TRBV12-3 or TRBV12-4 with TRBJ2-7; D gene ambiguous. With 2 bases removed from V and 3 bases from J, the gap between germline ends came to 11 bases. This CDR3 is built from 14 residues. The CDR3 DNA reads as TGTGCCAGCAGTTTATATATGACTGGCTACGAGCAGTACTTC. It yields the protein CASSLYMTGYEQYF.

The chain has TRBV29-1 and TRBJ1-1, with no clear D. Between the trimmed V and J ends, which lost 3 bases and 7 bases, there was a span of 12 bases. Germline V lookup: CDR1 SQVTM, CDR2 ANQGSEA. The CDR3 totals 12 residues. The CDR3 DNA reads TGCAGCGTTGACGATCCTGCAGGTGAAGCTTTCTTT. It specifies CSVDDPAGEAFF.

This clonotype has just a few counts. The chain has TRBV12-3 or TRBV12-4 and TRBJ2-5; 10 bases fit TRBD1. V was pared by 6 bases and J by 6 bases, with 7 bases of the junction left unmatched. The CDR3 loop spans 14 amino acids. CDR3 DNA sequence: TGTGCCAGCAGGCCGACAGGGGGCGATAAGACCCAGTACTTC. Translated, it gives CASRPTGGDKTQYF.

The rearrangement links TRBV20-1 to TRBJ2-3; D is perhaps TRBD2 (5 bases). The CDR3 contains 14 residues. Germline assignment: CDR1 DFQATT and CDR2 SNEGSKA (reference sequence). Between the trimmed V and J ends, which lost 1 base and 1 base, there was a span of 9 bases. CDR3 amino acids: CSARGLSRTDTQYF. The CDR3 DNA reads as TGCAGTGCTAGAGGACTAAGCCGCACAGATACGCAGTATTTT.

This clonotype was recorded a few times. The gene calls are TRBV7-2 and TRBJ2-1, with 7 bases fitting TRBD1. Germline V CDR1 and CDR2: SGHTA, FQGNSA. This CDR3 spans 13 amino acids. With 4 bases clipped from V and 12 bases from J, the junction kept 9 bases outside the gene matches. CDR3 coding DNA: TGTGCCAGCAGCTCTGAGACAGGGAGAGTGCAGTTCTTC. As protein: CASSSETGRVQFF.

This rearrangement joins TRBV25-1 to TRBJ1-2, with D perhaps matching TRBD1 (5 bases). Per the germline V gene, CDR1 is MGHDK and CDR2 is SYGVNS. V shed 3 bases and J shed 0 bases, with 11 bases lying between them. This CDR3 has 15 amino acids. CDR3 bases: TGTGCCAGCAGTGACCCACGGGGGGCTAACTATGGCTACACCTTC. Protein sequence: CASSDPRGANYGYTF.

The rearrangement uses TRBV10-3 and TRBJ2-1; D remains ambiguous. V was cut by 10 bases and J by 7 bases, with 17 bases left in between. Germline V gives CDR1 ENHRY, CDR2 SYGVKD. The CDR3 length is 13 residues. CDR3 sequence: CATNARDQNEQFF. CDR3 sequence (DNA): TGTGCCACAAATGCTAGAGACCAAAATGAGCAGTTCTTC.

The rearrangement joins TRBV28 to TRBJ1-5; D unresolved. This CDR3 region has 12 residues. V was trimmed by 8 bases and J by 1 base, leaving 6 bases between them. Per germline, CDR1 MDHEN and CDR2 SYDVKM. CDR3 protein: CASVRSNQPQHF. The CDR3, as DNA: TGTGCCAGCGTCAGGAGCAATCAGCCCCAGCATTTT.

The genes are TRBV20-1 and TRBJ2-5, with 8 bases identical to TRBD2. In germline, CDR1 is DFQATT, CDR2 SNEGSKA (reference sequence). V gave up 0 bases and J gave up 5 bases; unmatched junction bases: 11. The CDR3 totals 16 residues. The CDR3 nucleotides are TGCAGTGCTAGAGATCAAGTTCGGGGGGGCTTGGAGACCCAGTACTTC. Its translation: CSARDQVRGGLETQYF.

This clonotype was counted a few times. V gene TRBV4-3 combines with J gene TRBJ2-2; no definite D call. CDR1 and CDR2 from the germline V gene are LGHNA and YSLEER. This CDR3 contains 14 residues. The V end lost 1 base, the J end lost 5 bases, and 8 bases lay between the germline ends. CDR3 bases: TGCGCCAGCAGCCAAGCGGTGATTACCGGGGAGCTGTTTTTT. Protein sequence: CASSQAVITGELFF.

This chain joins TRBV11-2 and TRBJ2-7, with D perhaps given as TRBD1 or TRBD2 (5 bases each). The V and J ends lost 5 bases and 3 bases respectively, with 14 bases between them. The CDR3 is 14 amino acids. Germline V gene sequence: CDR1 SGHAT, CDR2 FQNNGV. In nucleotides, the CDR3 is TGTGCCAGCAGCCCGGGACGGACCTACTACGAGCAGTACTTC. Protein: CASSPGRTYYEQYF.

This sequence joins TRBV7-8 and TRBJ2-5; TRBD2 might be the D (5 bases). This CDR3 contains 17 residues. Trimming removed 5 bases at V and 7 bases at J, with 26 bases between. Germline V gives CDR1 SGHVS, CDR2 FQNEAQ. The CDR3 is CASSPTVQIGRGRTQYF. The CDR3, as DNA: TGTGCCAGCAGCCCTACCGTCCAGATAGGGCGAGGGAGGACCCAGTACTTC.

This clonotype was observed a few times. The rearrangement joins TRBV15 to TRBJ2-7; unclear D gene. This CDR3 region has 13 residues. V lost 4 bases and J lost 2, with 9 bases in between. Germline CDR1 LNHNV, CDR2 YYDKDF (reference sequence). The CDR3 reads CATSNEVTYEQYF. DNA for the CDR3: TGTGCCACCAGCAACGAGGTTACCTACGAGCAGTACTTC.

V and J are TRBV5-1 and TRBJ2-7; TRBD1 or TRBD2 may be the D gene (5 bases each). The CDR3 has 13 amino acids. Between the trimmed V and J ends, which lost 4 bases and 6 bases, there was a span of 14 bases. Per the germline V gene, CDR1 is SGHRS and CDR2 is YFSETQ. This chain's CDR3 is CASSNRGGSEQYF. The CDR3 coding sequence is TGCGCCAGCAGCAATAGGGGCGGGTCCGAGCAGTACTTC.

The J gene is TRBJ2-2, the V gene TRBV3-1, with 8 bases fitting TRBD1. CDR3 length: 16 amino acids. Germline CDR1 and CDR2: LGHDT and YNNKEL (reference sequence). After removal of 0 bases from V and 5 bases from J, the junction contained 5 bases not matched to a gene. The CDR3 bases are TGTGCCAGCAGCCAAGACCAGGGGGCGCAGACCGGGGAGCTGTTTTTT. Amino acids: CASSQDQGAQTGELFF.

V is TRBV12-3 or TRBV12-4 and J is TRBJ1-4; 10 nucleotides agree with TRBD1. This CDR3 is 14 amino acids long. V dropped 6 bases and J dropped 6; count of bases not matched to a gene: 4. The CDR3 is CASRRTGGDEKLFF. DNA for the CDR3: TGTGCCAGCAGGCGGACAGGGGGGGATGAAAAACTGTTTTTT.

J is TRBJ2-2 and V is TRBV20-1, with D tentatively TRBD2 (5 bases). V lost 3 bases and J 3 bases, leaving 11 bases between the germline ends. Germline V gene lookup returns CDR1 DFQATT and CDR2 SNEGSKA (reference sequence). The CDR3 runs 14 residues. CDR3 protein: CSARGAVYTGELFF. The DNA of the CDR3 is TGCAGTGCTAGGGGAGCGGTCTACACCGGGGAGCTGTTTTTT.

The V gene is TRBV20-1, the J gene TRBJ1-6; possibly TRBD1 for D (6 bases). From germline, CDR1 is DFQATT and CDR2 SNEGSKA (reference sequence). With 4 bases removed from V and 3 bases from J, the gap between germline ends came to 10 bases. The CDR3 length is 14 residues. CDR3 nucleotides: TGCAGTGCTAAATGGACAGACTATAATTCACCCCTCCACTTT. Amino acid sequence: CSAKWTDYNSPLHF.

This clonotype has only a few counts. For the CDR3, the DNA is TGCAGTGCTAGAGTTTCCCTCAGGGAAAACTTTGAAATAACCCGCTCCTATAATTCACCCCTCCACTTT. This codes for CSARVSLRENFEITRSYNSPLHF. This chain uses TRBV20-1 with TRBJ1-6; tentatively, D is TRBD1 (5 bases). The V gene's germline CDR1 is DFQATT and CDR2 SNEGSKA (reference sequence). Trimming took off 1 base at V and 0 bases at J, with 31 bases between the two ends. CDR3 length: 23 amino acids.

The chain links TRBV5-6 to TRBJ2-3; 13 positions agree with TRBD2. Per the germline V gene, CDR1 is SGHDT and CDR2 is YYEEEE. The V segment lost 5 bases and the J segment 7 bases; nucleotides outside the gene matches: 4. The length of the CDR3 is 14 residues. In DNA, the CDR3 is TGTGCCAGCAGTCCGGGACTAGCGGGGAATACGCAGTATTTT. Translated: CASSPGLAGNTQYF.

This clonotype was recorded a few times. This chain connects TRBV6-5 to TRBJ1-3; D is unclear. Per germline, CDR1 MNHEY and CDR2 SVGAGI. Trimming shortened V by 0 bases and J by 4 bases, and 7 bases separated the two germline ends. CDR3 length equals 14 residues. The CDR3 DNA is TGTGCCAGCAGTTACTCTTCCAAGGGAAACACCATATATTTT. As protein: CASSYSSKGNTIYF.